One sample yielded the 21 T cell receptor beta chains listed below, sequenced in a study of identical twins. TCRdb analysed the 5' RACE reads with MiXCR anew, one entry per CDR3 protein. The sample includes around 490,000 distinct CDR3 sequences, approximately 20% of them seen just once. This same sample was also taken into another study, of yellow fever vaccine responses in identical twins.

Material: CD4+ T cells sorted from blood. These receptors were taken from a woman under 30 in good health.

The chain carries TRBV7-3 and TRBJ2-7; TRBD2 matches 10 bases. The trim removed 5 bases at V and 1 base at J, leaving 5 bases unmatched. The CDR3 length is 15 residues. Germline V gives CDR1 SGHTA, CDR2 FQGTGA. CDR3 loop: CASSRIAGGSYEQYF. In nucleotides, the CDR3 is TGTGCCAGCAGCCGAATAGCGGGAGGTTCCTACGAGCAGTACTTC.

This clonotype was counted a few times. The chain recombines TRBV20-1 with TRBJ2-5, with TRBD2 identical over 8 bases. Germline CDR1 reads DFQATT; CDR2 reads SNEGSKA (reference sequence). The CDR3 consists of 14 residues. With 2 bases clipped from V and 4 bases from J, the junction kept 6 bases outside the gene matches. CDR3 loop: CSARRGGPVETQYF. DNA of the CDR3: TGCAGTGCTAGACGCGGGGGGCCGGTAGAGACCCAGTACTTC.

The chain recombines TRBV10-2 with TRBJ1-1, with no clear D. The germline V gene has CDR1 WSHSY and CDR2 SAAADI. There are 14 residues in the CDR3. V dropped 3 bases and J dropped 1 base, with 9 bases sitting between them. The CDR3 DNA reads TGCGCCAGCAGTGAAGGGTGGGGGAACACTGAAGCTTTCTTT. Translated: CASSEGWGNTEAFF.

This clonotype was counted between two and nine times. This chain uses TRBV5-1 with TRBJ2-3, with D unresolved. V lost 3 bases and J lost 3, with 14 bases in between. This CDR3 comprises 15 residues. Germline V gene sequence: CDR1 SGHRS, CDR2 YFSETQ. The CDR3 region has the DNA TGCGCCAGCAGCTCGAGATTGATAGGGACAGATACGCAGTATTTT. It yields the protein CASSSRLIGTDTQYF. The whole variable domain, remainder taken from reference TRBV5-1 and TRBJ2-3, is KAGVTQTPRYLIKTRGQQVTLSCSPISGHRSVSWYQQTPGQGLQFLFEYFSETQRNKGNFPGRFSGRQFSNSRSEMNVSTLELGDSALYLCASSSRLIGTDTQYFGPGTRLTVL.

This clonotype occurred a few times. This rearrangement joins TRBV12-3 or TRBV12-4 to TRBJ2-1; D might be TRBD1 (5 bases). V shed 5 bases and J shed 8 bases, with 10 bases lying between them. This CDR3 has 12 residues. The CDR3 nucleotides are TGTGCCAGCAGTGGCCAGGGTTATGAGCAGTTCTTC. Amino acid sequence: CASSGQGYEQFF.

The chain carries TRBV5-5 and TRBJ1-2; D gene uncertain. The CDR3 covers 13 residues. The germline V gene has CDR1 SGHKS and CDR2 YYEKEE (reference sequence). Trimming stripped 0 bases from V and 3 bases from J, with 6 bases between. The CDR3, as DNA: TGTGCCAGCAGCTTGGAACAGTACTATGGCTACACCTTC. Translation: CASSLEQYYGYTF. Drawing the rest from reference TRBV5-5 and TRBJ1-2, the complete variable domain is DAGVTQSPTHLIKTRGQQVTLRCSPISGHKSVSWYQQVLGQGPQFIFQYYEKEERGRGNFPDRFSARQFPNYSSELNVNALLLGDSALYLCASSLEQYYGYTFGSGTRLTVV.

DNA for the CDR3: TGTGCCAGCAGCTTCTTCGGGGGGGCCTCGAACATTCAGTACTTC. This encodes CASSFFGGASNIQYF. J is TRBJ2-4 and V is TRBV5-6, with TRBD2 identical over 8 bases. The J segment lost 7 bases and the V segment lost 2 bases, leaving 8 bases of the junction unmatched. Germline CDR1 reads SGHDT; CDR2 reads YYEEEE. The CDR3 spans 15 residues. Supplemented by reference TRBV5-6 and TRBJ2-4, the full variable domain reads DAGVTQSPTHLIKTRGQQVTLRCSPKSGHDTVSWYQQALGQGPQFIFQYYEEEERQRGNFPDRFSGHQFPNYSSELNVNALLLGDSALYLCASSFFGGASNIQYFGAGTRLSVL.

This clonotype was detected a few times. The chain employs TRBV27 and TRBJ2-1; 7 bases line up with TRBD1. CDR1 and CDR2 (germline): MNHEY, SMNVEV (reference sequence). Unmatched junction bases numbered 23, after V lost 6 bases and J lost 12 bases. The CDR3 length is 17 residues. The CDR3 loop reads CASRSLPDWDSADWQFF. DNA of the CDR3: TGTGCCAGCAGAAGTTTACCCGACTGGGACAGCGCCGACTGGCAGTTCTTC.

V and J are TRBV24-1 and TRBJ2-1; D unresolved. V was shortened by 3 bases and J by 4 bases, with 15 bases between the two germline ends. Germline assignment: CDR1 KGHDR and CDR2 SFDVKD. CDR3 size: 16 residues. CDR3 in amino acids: CATSDTFSRLYNEQFF. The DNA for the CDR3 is TGTGCCACCAGTGATACCTTCTCCCGCCTGTACAATGAGCAGTTCTTC.

In DNA, the CDR3 is TGTGCCATCAGTGAGTTCAGCGGGAGGACAGATACGCAGTATTTT. This encodes CAISEFSGRTDTQYF. The chain employs TRBV10-3 and TRBJ2-3, with 9 bases matching TRBD2. The junction had 2 bases not matched to a gene; V was cut back by 1 base and J by 3 bases. The CDR3 runs to 15 residues. The germline V gene encodes CDR1 ENHRY and CDR2 SYGVKD.

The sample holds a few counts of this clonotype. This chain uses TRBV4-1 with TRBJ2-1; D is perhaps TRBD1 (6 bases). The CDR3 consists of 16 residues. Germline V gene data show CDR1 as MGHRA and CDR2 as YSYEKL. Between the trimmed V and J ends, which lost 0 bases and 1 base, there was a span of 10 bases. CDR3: CASSQDSQGSYNEQFF. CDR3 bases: TGCGCCAGCAGCCAAGATAGCCAGGGGTCCTACAATGAGCAGTTCTTC.

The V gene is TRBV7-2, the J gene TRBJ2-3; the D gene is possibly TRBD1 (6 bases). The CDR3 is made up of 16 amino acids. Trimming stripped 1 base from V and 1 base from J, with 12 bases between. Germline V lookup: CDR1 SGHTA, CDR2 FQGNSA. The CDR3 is CASSLESGVRTDTQYF. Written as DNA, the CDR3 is TGTGCCAGCAGCTTAGAATCAGGGGTGCGCACAGATACGCAGTATTTT.

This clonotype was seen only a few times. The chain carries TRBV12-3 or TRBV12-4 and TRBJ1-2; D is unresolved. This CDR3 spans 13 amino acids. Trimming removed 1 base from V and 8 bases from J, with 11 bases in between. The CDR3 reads CASSLGPGRGYTF. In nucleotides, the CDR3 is TGTGCCAGCAGTTTAGGACCTGGAAGGGGCTACACCTTC.

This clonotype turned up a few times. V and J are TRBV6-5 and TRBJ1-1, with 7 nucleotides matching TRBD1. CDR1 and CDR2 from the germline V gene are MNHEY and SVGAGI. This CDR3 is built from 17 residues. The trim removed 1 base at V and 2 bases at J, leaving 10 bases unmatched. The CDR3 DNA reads TGTGCCAGCAGTTACTACGCCCCTCACAGGGGTAACACTGAAGCTTTCTTT. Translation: CASSYYAPHRGNTEAFF.

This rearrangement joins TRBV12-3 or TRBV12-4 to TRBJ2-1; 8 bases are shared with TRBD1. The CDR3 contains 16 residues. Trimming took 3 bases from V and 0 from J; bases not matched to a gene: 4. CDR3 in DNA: TGTGCCAGCAGTTTCCGACAGGGGCCCTCCTACAATGAGCAGTTCTTC. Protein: CASSFRQGPSYNEQFF.

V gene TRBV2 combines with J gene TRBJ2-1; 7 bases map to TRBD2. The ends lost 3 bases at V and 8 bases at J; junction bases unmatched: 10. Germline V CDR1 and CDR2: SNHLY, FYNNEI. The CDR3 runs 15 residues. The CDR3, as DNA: TGTGCCAGCAGTGAGGGCGGGAGAGGGAAAGATGAGCAGTTCTTC. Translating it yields CASSEGGRGKDEQFF.

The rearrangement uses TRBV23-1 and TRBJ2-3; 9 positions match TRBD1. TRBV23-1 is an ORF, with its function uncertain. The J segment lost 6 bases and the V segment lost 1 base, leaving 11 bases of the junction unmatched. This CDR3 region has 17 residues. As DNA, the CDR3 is TGCGCCAGCAGTCAATTAGGGAAACAGGGGGCAAGGGATACGCAGTATTTT. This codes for CASSQLGKQGARDTQYF.

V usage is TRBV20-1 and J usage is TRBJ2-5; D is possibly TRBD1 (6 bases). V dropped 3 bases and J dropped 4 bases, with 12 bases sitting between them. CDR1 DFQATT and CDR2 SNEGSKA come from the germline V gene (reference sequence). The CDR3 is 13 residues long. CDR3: CSARGAQGETQYF. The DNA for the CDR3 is TGCAGTGCTAGGGGGGCTCAGGGAGAGACCCAGTACTTC.

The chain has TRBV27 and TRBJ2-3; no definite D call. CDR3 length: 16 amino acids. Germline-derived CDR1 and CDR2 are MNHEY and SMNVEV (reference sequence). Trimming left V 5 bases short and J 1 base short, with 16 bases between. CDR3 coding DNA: TGTGCCAGCAGTCCCCGTGTAGGGTTAGGCACAGATACGCAGTATTTT. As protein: CASSPRVGLGTDTQYF.

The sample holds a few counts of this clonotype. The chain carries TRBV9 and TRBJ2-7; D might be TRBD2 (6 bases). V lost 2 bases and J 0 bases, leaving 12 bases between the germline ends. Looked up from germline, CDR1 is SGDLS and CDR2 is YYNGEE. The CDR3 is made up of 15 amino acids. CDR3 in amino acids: CASSVFATSSYEQYF. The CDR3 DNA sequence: TGTGCCAGCAGCGTGTTTGCGACTAGCTCCTACGAGCAGTACTTC. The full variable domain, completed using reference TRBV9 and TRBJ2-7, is DSGVTQTPKHLITATGQRVTLRCSPRSGDLSVYWYQQSLDQGLQFLIQYYNGEERAKGNILERFSAQQFPDLHSELNLSSLELGDSALYFCASSVFATSSYEQYFGPGTRLTVT.

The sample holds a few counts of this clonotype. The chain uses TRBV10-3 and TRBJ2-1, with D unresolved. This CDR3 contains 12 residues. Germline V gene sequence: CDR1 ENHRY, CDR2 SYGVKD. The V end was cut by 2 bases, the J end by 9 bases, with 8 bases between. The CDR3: CAISEKTPEQFF. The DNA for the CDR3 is TGTGCCATCAGTGAGAAGACACCTGAGCAGTTCTTC.